This TCR beta chain is from a study of prognosis after radiotherapy for stage I lung cancer. Overall study: Aged roughly 53 to 85 years, with a median of about 73 years, the patients were approximately twelve men and roughly six women.

CDR3 of TCR beta was amplified from genomic DNA via a two-round multiplex PCR. It was primers specific to each TRBV and TRBJ gene that first-round PCR used. The second PCR round used universal primers. TCRdb re-called the multiplex PCR reads with MiXCR, one entry per CDR3 protein. The sample comprises about 59,000 distinct CDR3 sequences, more than 25% of which are singletons, and around 8% rests with the top ten. CT and PET/CT found no node involvement in any patient, and none had received chemotherapy or radiotherapy before or had other malignancies. This clonotype appeared many times. V was trimmed by 3 bases and J by 3 bases, leaving 10 bases between them. The CDR3 runs 14 residues.

The V gene is TRBV12-3 or TRBV12-4, the J gene TRBJ2-3, with D possibly matching TRBD1 (5 bases). The sequence was collected from a donor aged 50 or older with non-small cell lung cancer. The sequencing here drew on PBMCs, taken before or after stereotactic body radiation therapy (not recorded which). CDR3 nucleotide sequence: TGTGCCAGCAGTTTTTGGCAGGGTACAGATACGCAGTATTTT. Translating it yields CASSFWQGTDTQYF.